One and the same sample provided the 3 T cell receptor beta chains below, sequenced in a study of beta chain features in type 1 diabetes. Expressed TCRB transcripts were sequenced because the isolated RNA had all been reverse transcribed beforehand. Here immunoSEQ multiplex PCR was the method, and the copy in TCRdb shows in-frame clones only, minus some. The profile shows approximately 110,000 clones, roughly 40% of them singletons. Sequences were obtained from stem cell memory CD4+ T cells from blood. The source of these receptors is a woman between 18 and 29 years old in good health.

This clone was picked up a small number of times. This chain joins TRBV14 and TRBJ2-6; D unresolved. Trimming removed 3 bases at V and 1 base at J, with 10 bases between. CDR1 is SGHDN and CDR2 is FVKESK in the germline V gene. The CDR3 loop spans 16 amino acids. In nucleotides, the CDR3 is TGTGCCAGCAGCCACGCCTATTATTCTGGGGCCAACGTCCTGACTTTC. Encoded protein: CASSHAYYSGANVLTF.

This clone was counted a few times. V gene TRBV5-6 combines with J gene TRBJ2-3, with TRBD2 matching over 10 bases. The CDR3 totals 15 residues. CDR1 and CDR2 from the germline V gene are SGHDT and YYEEEE. V gave up 3 bases and J gave up 4 bases; unmatched junction bases: 5. CDR3 sequence reads: CASSWLAGAADTQYF. CDR3 nucleotide sequence: TGTGCCAGCAGCTGGCTAGCGGGAGCGGCAGATACGCAGTATTTT.

This CDR3 is CASSFTSGSSYEQYF. CDR3 coding DNA: TGTGCCAGCAGCTTTACTAGCGGGAGCTCCTACGAGCAGTACTTC. This sequence joins TRBV11-2 and TRBJ2-7, with 11 bases matching TRBD2. CDR1 SGHAT and CDR2 FQNNGV come from the germline V gene. The V segment lost 3 bases and the J segment 0 bases; nucleotides outside the gene matches: 1. This CDR3 spans 15 amino acids.